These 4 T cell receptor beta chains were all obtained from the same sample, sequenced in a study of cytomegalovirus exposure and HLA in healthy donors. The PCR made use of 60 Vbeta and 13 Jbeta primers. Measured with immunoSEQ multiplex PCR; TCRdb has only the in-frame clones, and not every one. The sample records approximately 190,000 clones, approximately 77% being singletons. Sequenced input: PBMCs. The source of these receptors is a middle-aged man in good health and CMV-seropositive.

The CDR3 is CASSLRAQLGNQPQHF. CDR3 in DNA: TGTGCCAGCAGCTTGAGAGCCCAATTGGGCAATCAGCCCCAGCATTTT. The chain has TRBV5-6 and TRBJ1-5; no clear D. Trimming stripped 1 base from V and 2 bases from J, with 13 bases between. In germline, CDR1 is SGHDT, CDR2 YYEEEE. This CDR3 spans 16 amino acids.

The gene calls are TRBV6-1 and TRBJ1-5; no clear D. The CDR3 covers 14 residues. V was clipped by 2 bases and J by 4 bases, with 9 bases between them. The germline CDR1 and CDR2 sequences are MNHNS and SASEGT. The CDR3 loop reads CASSEFRVNQPQHF. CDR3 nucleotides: TGTGCCAGCAGTGAATTCCGGGTGAATCAGCCCCAGCATTTT.

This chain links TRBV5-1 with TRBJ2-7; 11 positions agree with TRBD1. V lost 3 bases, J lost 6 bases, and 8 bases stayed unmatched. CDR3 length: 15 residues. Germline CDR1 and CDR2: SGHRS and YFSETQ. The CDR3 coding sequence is TGCGCCAGCAGCTGGGGGGACAGGGGGGACTCCGAGCAGTACTTC. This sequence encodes CASSWGDRGDSEQYF.

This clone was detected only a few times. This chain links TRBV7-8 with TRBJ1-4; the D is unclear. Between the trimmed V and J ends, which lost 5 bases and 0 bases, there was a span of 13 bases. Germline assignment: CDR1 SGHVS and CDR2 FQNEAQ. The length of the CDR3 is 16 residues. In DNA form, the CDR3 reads TGTGCCAGCAGCAACCTCCTGGCCCCAACTAATGAAAAACTGTTTTTT. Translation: CASSNLLAPTNEKLFF.